This passage covers 27 T cell receptor beta chains from one sample sequenced in a study of follicular helper T cells after annual influenza vaccination. Here immunoSEQ multiplex PCR was the method, and the copy in TCRdb shows in-frame clones only, minus some. The sample gives about 10,000 clones, around four fifths of which show up once; approximately 0.4% is in the top ten. Time point: 2015-2016 season, 7 days after influenza vaccination. The sequenced sample was CXCR5- memory CD4+ T cells sorted from blood, obtained 7 days after influenza vaccination. The receptors originated from an adult who received the influenza vaccine.

V gene TRBV28 combines with J gene TRBJ1-5; TRBD1 is a possible D gene (6 bases). V was pared by 6 bases and J by 6 bases, with 21 bases between. Germline V CDR1 and CDR2: MDHEN, SYDVKM. The CDR3 consists of 16 residues. CDR3: CASSSTSQGFGQPQHF. The CDR3 region has the DNA TGTGCCAGCAGCTCCACCTCCCAGGGGTTTGGTCAGCCCCAGCATTTT. Variable domain in full (rest from reference TRBV28 and TRBJ1-5): DVKVTQSSRYLVKRTGEKVFLECVQDMDHENMFWYRQDPGLGLRLIYFSYDVKMKEKGDIPEGYSVSREKKERFSLILESASTNQTSMYLCASSSTSQGFGQPQHFGDGTRLSIL.

J is TRBJ1-4 and V is TRBV28; 8 bases map to TRBD1. The CDR3 is made up of 15 amino acids. The V gene's germline CDR1 is MDHEN and CDR2 SYDVKM. V gave up 4 bases and J gave up 8 bases; unmatched junction bases: 9. DNA for the CDR3: TGTGCCAGCAGTTCAACCGGGACAGGCGGGGAAAAACTGTTTTTT. The encoded protein is CASSSTGTGGEKLFF.

This chain uses TRBV6-5 with TRBJ2-2; maybe TRBD2 (5 bases). Germline V gene lookup returns CDR1 MNHEY and CDR2 SVGAGI. The V end lost 0 bases, the J end lost 0 bases, and 8 bases lay between the germline ends. The CDR3 has 16 amino acids. This CDR3 reads CASSYSRVTNTGELFF. The CDR3, as DNA: TGTGCCAGCAGTTACTCGCGGGTTACGAACACCGGGGAGCTGTTTTTT.

V gene TRBV30 combines with J gene TRBJ1-2, with D possibly matching TRBD1 (6 bases). Trimming cost V 0 bases and J 7 bases, with 15 bases left between them. Germline CDR1 GTSNPN, CDR2 SVGIG (reference sequence). The CDR3 contains 14 residues. CDR3 loop: CAWSVFGGAAGYTF. Here the CDR3 DNA reads TGTGCCTGGAGTGTATTCGGGGGGGCAGCTGGCTACACCTTC.

This clone appeared a few times. This sequence joins TRBV7-9 and TRBJ2-7, with 7 bases aligning to TRBD1. V shed 5 bases and J 2 bases; nucleotides not matched to a gene: 6. From germline, CDR1 is SEHNR and CDR2 FQNEAQ (reference sequence). The CDR3 has 14 amino acids. The CDR3 coding sequence is TGTGCCAGCAGCAGAGGGGGCAGTACCTACGAGCAGTACTTC. Its translation is CASSRGGSTYEQYF.

The V gene is TRBV5-1, the J gene TRBJ1-6; no clear D gene. Germline V lookup: CDR1 SGHRS, CDR2 YFSETQ. The V gene lost 0 bases and the J gene lost 6 bases, with 13 bases spanning the gap. The CDR3 sequence is 16 residues long. The chain's CDR3 is CASSLDGSLTNSPLHF. CDR3 in DNA: TGCGCCAGCAGCTTGGATGGCAGCCTCACTAATTCACCCCTCCACTTT.

J is TRBJ1-2 and V is TRBV30; no reliable D call. Per the germline V gene, CDR1 is GTSNPN and CDR2 is SVGIG (reference sequence). The V gene lost 0 bases and the J gene lost 8 bases, with 10 bases spanning the gap. The CDR3 is 12 residues long. In DNA, the CDR3 is TGTGCCTGGAGTGTTAGTCAGTCCGGCTACACCTTC. It codes for CAWSVSQSGYTF.

This chain joins TRBV14 and TRBJ1-1, with TRBD1 identical over 7 bases. Germline V lookup: CDR1 SGHDN, CDR2 FVKESK. CDR3 length: 14 amino acids. The junction had 7 bases not matched to a gene; V was cut back by 1 base and J by 8 bases. The CDR3 loop is CASSQAPPRGEAFF. As DNA, the CDR3 is TGTGCCAGCAGCCAAGCCCCCCCCAGGGGGGAAGCTTTCTTT.

The rearrangement uses TRBV7-8 and TRBJ2-5, with 7 bases fitting TRBD2. The CDR3 has 15 amino acids. The ends lost 5 bases at V and 5 bases at J; junction bases unmatched: 11. Germline loops: CDR1 SGHVS, CDR2 FQNEAQ. CDR3 sequence: CASSLKPGGPETQYF. The CDR3 region has the DNA TGTGCCAGCAGCCTCAAACCGGGGGGTCCGGAGACCCAGTACTTC.

The chain joins TRBV7-9 to TRBJ2-5; 7 bases agree with TRBD1. The V gene's germline CDR1 is SEHNR and CDR2 FQNEAQ (reference sequence). This CDR3 spans 14 amino acids. The V and J ends lost 5 bases and 5 bases, in that order; junction bases with no gene match: 8. The chain's CDR3 is CASSRQGVRETQYF. As DNA, the CDR3 is TGTGCCAGCAGCCGGCAGGGGGTGAGGGAGACCCAGTACTTC.

This sequence joins TRBV6-5 and TRBJ1-2; D not resolved. CDR1 is MNHEY and CDR2 is SVGAGI in the germline V gene. The CDR3 has 14 residues. With 5 bases removed from V and 8 bases from J, the gap between germline ends came to 18 bases. The CDR3 sequence: CASSPGPRIYGYTF. CDR3 in DNA: TGTGCCAGCAGTCCCGGCCCGAGAATATACGGCTACACCTTC.

This clone was recorded once. The chain is built from TRBV15 and TRBJ2-7; D unclear. The CDR3 loop spans 13 amino acids. V lost 6 bases, J lost 5 bases, and 14 bases lay in between. CDR1 is LNHNV, CDR2 YYDKDF, per germline (reference sequence). The CDR3 loop reads CATRKRPLDEQYF. The CDR3 DNA sequence: TGTGCCACCAGAAAGAGACCCCTCGACGAGCAGTACTTC.

This chain joins TRBV5-1 and TRBJ2-1; 11 nucleotides match TRBD2. The CDR3 is 17 residues long. Per germline, CDR1 SGHRS and CDR2 YFSETQ. The V gene end was trimmed by 4 bases and the J gene end by 2 bases; junction bases not matched to a gene: 8. This CDR3 is CASSLIPSGGPYNEQFF. DNA of the CDR3: TGCGCCAGCAGCCTGATACCTAGCGGGGGGCCCTACAATGAGCAGTTCTTC.

The chain joins TRBV4-2 to TRBJ2-7, with no clear D. The germline V gene has CDR1 LGHNA and CDR2 YNFKEQ. The CDR3 consists of 14 residues. Trimming removed 0 bases at V and 1 base at J, with 7 bases between. The chain's CDR3 is CASSQDRNSYEQYF. The DNA of the CDR3 is TGTGCCAGCAGCCAAGATCGGAATTCCTACGAGCAGTACTTC.

The chain links TRBV10-3 to TRBJ1-5, with no clear D. Germline CDR1 and CDR2: ENHRY and SYGVKD. The CDR3 totals 12 residues. Trimming took 3 bases from V and 4 from J, leaving 4 bases between them. CDR3 amino acids: CAISDENQPQHF. For the CDR3, the DNA is TGTGCCATCAGTGATGAGAATCAGCCCCAGCATTTT.

The chain carries TRBV6-5 and TRBJ1-2, with D uncertain. The CDR3 extends over 13 amino acids. Trimming removed 6 bases at V and 12 bases at J, with 20 bases between. Germline-derived CDR1 and CDR2 are MNHEY and SVGAGI. The chain's CDR3 is CASSQLLGNENTF. CDR3 nucleotides: TGTGCCAGCAGCCAACTACTGGGAAACGAAAACACCTTC.

This chain joins TRBV9 and TRBJ2-2, with 9 bases fitting TRBD2. The germline V gene has CDR1 SGDLS and CDR2 YYNGEE. The CDR3 is 15 residues long. The V and J ends lost 0 bases and 5 bases, in that order; junction bases with no gene match: 2. The CDR3 nucleotides read TGTGCCAGCAGCGTAGGCGGGGGGGCGACCGGGGAGCTGTTTTTT. This sequence encodes CASSVGGGATGELFF.

V is TRBV6-6 and J is TRBJ2-3; 7 nucleotides agree with TRBD2. The junction had 10 bases not matched to a gene; V was cut back by 4 bases and J by 3 bases. The germline CDR1 and CDR2 sequences are MNHNY and SVGAGI (reference sequence). This CDR3 region has 16 residues. The CDR3 bases are TGTGCCAGCAGTTCCCGAAGTGGGGGGGTAACAGATACGCAGTATTTT. The encoded protein is CASSSRSGGVTDTQYF.

The chain recombines TRBV10-3 with TRBJ1-1, with a possible D match to TRBD1 (6 bases). The CDR3 spans 16 residues. V lost 5 bases and J lost 5, with 21 bases in between. Germline assignment: CDR1 ENHRY and CDR2 SYGVKD. The CDR3 loop is CAISRRTAKGGTEAFF. CDR3 DNA sequence: TGTGCCATCAGTAGGAGGACAGCCAAAGGAGGGACTGAAGCTTTCTTT.

The chain joins TRBV11-2 to TRBJ2-7; 11 nucleotides align to TRBD2. The junction had 5 bases not matched to a gene; V was cut back by 4 bases and J by 3 bases. The CDR3 runs 15 residues. From germline, CDR1 is SGHAT and CDR2 FQNNGV. For the CDR3, the DNA is TGTGCCAGCAGCTCTCCGACTAGCGGGAACTACGAGCAGTACTTC. Translation gives CASSSPTSGNYEQYF. Filled out from reference TRBV11-2 and TRBJ2-7, the complete variable domain reads EAGVAQSPRYKIIEKRQSVAFWCNPISGHATLYWYQQILGQGPKLLIQFQNNGVVDDSQLPKDRFSAERLKGVDSTLKIQPAKLEDSAVYLCASSSPTSGNYEQYFGPGTRLTVT.

This clone has a handful of counts. The chain uses TRBV2 and TRBJ1-6, with D unresolved. Between the trimmed V and J ends, which lost 10 bases and 1 base, there was a span of 8 bases. The germline gives CDR1 SNHLY, CDR2 FYNNEI. CDR3 size: 13 residues. CDR3 sequence (DNA): TGTGCCACCAAGTTTTCCTATAATTCACCCCTCCACTTT. The encoded protein is CATKFSYNSPLHF.

The chain couples TRBV18 to TRBJ2-1; D is possibly TRBD1 (5 bases). Trimming left V 3 bases short and J 5 bases short, with 11 bases between. Per germline, CDR1 KGHSH and CDR2 LQKENI. This CDR3 spans 14 amino acids. Here the CDR3 reads CASSPALGHNEQFF. The CDR3, as DNA: TGTGCCAGCTCACCCGCGTTGGGGCACAATGAGCAGTTCTTC. Based on the CDR3 plus reference TRBV18 and TRBJ2-1, the full variable domain is NAGVMQNPRHLVRRRGQEARLRCSPMKGHSHVYWYRQLPEEGLKFMVYLQKENIIDESGMPKERFSAEFPKEGPSILRIQQVVRGDSAAYFCASSPALGHNEQFFGPGTRLTVL.

The chain joins TRBV5-1 to TRBJ2-5, with 12 bases that match TRBD2. Germline CDR1 SGHRS, CDR2 YFSETQ. After removal of 5 bases from V and 5 bases from J, the junction contained 4 bases not matched to a gene. The CDR3 extends over 14 amino acids. CDR3 in DNA: TGCGCCAGCAGTTGGGGACTAGCGGGCGAGACCCAGTACTTC. It is translated as CASSWGLAGETQYF.

The rearrangement links TRBV18 to TRBJ1-1; the D is unclear. The V end was cut by 2 bases, the J end by 3 bases, with 10 bases between. CDR3 length: 14 amino acids. In germline, CDR1 is KGHSH, CDR2 LQKENI. In DNA form, the CDR3 reads TGTGCCAGCTCACCAGTAAAGGATCACACTGAAGCTTTCTTT. Protein: CASSPVKDHTEAFF.

The chain carries TRBV11-2 and TRBJ1-2, with 7 positions matching TRBD1. Germline CDR1 is SGHAT and CDR2 is FQNNGV. The J segment lost 2 bases and the V segment lost 5 bases, leaving 14 bases of the junction unmatched. The CDR3 is made up of 17 amino acids. CDR3 sequence reads: CASSSRDSSLGNYGYTF. In DNA, the CDR3 is TGTGCCAGCAGCAGCCGGGACAGTAGCTTGGGCAACTATGGCTACACCTTC.

The rearrangement links TRBV5-4 to TRBJ2-7; 7 positions agree with TRBD1. The ends lost 9 bases at V and 3 bases at J; junction bases unmatched: 6. The CDR3 runs to 12 residues. Germline V gives CDR1 SGHNT, CDR2 YYREEE (reference sequence). CDR3 coding DNA: TGTGCCACCGGGACAGAACACTACGAGCAGTACTTC. Protein product: CATGTEHYEQYF.

The gene calls are TRBV7-2 and TRBJ2-3; 11 positions agree with TRBD2. From germline, CDR1 is SGHTA and CDR2 FQGNSA. There are 17 residues in the CDR3. V was clipped by 4 bases and J by 2 bases; unmatched bases: 8. CDR3 nucleotides: TGTGCCAGCAGCTCCGGGACTAGCGGCACCTACACAGATACGCAGTATTTT. Translation gives CASSSGTSGTYTDTQYF.